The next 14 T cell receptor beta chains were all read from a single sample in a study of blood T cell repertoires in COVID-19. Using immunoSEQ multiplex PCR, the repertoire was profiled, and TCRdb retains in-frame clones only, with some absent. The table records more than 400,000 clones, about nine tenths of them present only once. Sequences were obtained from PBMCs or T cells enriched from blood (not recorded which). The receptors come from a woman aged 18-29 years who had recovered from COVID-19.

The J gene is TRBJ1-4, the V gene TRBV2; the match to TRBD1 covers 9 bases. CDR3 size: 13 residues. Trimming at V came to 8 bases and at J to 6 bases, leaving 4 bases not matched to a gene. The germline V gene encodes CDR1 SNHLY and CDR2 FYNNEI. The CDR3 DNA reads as TGTGCCAGCGGGGACAGGGCGTATGAAAAACTGTTTTTT. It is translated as CASGDRAYEKLFF. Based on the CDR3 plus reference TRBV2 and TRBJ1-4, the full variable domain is EPEVTQTPSHQVTQMGQEVILRCVPISNHLYFYWYRQILGQKVEFLVSFYNNEISEKSEIFDDQFSVERPDGSNFTLKIRSTKLEDSAMYFCASGDRAYEKLFFGSGTQLSVL.

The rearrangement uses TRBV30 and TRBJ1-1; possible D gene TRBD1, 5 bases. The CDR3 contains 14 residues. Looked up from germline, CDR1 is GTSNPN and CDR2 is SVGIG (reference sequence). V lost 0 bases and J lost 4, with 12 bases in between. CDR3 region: CAWSVLVGGTEAFF. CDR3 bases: TGTGCCTGGAGTGTTCTGGTGGGGGGCACTGAAGCTTTCTTT.

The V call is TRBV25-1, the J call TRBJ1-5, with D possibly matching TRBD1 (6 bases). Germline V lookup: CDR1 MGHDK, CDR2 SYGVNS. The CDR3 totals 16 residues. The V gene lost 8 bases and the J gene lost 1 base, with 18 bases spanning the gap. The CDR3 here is CASAQGSEGSNQPQHF. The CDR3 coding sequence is TGTGCCAGCGCGCAGGGGTCAGAGGGAAGCAATCAGCCCCAGCATTTT.

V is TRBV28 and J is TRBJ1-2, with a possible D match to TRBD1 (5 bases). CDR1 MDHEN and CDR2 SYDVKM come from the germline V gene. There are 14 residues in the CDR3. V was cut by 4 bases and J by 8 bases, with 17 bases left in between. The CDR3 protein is CASSSLPLKGGYTF. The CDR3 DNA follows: TGTGCCAGCAGTTCCCTCCCCCTTAAGGGGGGCTACACCTTC.

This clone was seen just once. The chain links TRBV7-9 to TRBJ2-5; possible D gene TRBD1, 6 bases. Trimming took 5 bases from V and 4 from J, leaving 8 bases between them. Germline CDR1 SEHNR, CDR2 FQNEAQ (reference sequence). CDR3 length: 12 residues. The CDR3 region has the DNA TGTGCCAGCAGCCAGGGGCCAGAGACCCAGTACTTC. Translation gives CASSQGPETQYF. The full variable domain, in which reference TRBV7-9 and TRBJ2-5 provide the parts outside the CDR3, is DTGVSQNPRHKITKRGQNVTFRCDPISEHNRLYWYRQTLGQGPEFLTYFQNEAQLEKSRLLSDRFSAERPKGSFSTLEIQRTEQGDSAMYLCASSQGPETQYFGPGTRLLVL.

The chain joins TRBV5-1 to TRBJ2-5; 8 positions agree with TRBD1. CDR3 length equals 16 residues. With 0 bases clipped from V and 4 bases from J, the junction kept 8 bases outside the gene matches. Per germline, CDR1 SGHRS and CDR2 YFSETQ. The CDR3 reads CASSLVLAGGGETQYF. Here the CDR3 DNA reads TGCGCCAGCAGCTTGGTCTTGGCAGGGGGCGGAGAGACCCAGTACTTC.

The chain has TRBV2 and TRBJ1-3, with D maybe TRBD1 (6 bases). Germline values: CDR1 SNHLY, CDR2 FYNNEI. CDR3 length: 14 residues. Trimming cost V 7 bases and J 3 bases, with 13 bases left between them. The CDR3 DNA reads TGTGCCAGCACCACAGGGATGGTTGGAAACACCATATATTTT. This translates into CASTTGMVGNTIYF.

CDR3 sequence: CASSIGTAAISGNTIYF. CDR3 coding DNA: TGTGCCAGCAGCATCGGGACAGCTGCTATCTCTGGAAACACCATATATTTT. The V and J genes are TRBV9 and TRBJ1-3; TRBD1 agrees at 7 bases. Germline CDR1 is SGDLS and CDR2 is YYNGEE. CDR3 length: 17 residues. J was trimmed by 0 bases and V by 4 bases; bases with no gene match: 10.

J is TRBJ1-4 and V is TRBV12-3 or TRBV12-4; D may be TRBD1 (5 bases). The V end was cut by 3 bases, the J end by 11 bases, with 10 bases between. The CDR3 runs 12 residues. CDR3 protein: CASSFPWGKLFF. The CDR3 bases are TGTGCCAGCAGTTTCCCTTGGGGCAAACTGTTTTTT.

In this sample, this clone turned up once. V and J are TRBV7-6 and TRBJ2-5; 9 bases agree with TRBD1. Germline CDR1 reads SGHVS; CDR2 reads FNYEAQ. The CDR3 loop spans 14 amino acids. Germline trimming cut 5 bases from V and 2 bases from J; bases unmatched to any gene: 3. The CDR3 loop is CASSPGTGQETQYF. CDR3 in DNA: TGTGCCAGCAGCCCGGGGACAGGGCAAGAGACCCAGTACTTC.

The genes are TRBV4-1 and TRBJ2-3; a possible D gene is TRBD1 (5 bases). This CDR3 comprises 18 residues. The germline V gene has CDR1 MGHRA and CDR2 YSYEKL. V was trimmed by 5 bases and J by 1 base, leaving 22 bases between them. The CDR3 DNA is TGCGCCAGCAGCTTCCTTAGTCAGGGTCCCTCTCGCACAGATACGCAGTATTTT. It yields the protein CASSFLSQGPSRTDTQYF.

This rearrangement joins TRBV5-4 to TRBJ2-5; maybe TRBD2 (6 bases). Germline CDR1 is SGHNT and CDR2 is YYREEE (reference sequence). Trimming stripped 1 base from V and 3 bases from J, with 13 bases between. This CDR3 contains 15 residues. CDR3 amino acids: CASSLSSREEETQYF. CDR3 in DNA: TGTGCCAGCAGCTTGAGCAGCAGGGAGGAAGAGACCCAGTACTTC.

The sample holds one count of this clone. CDR3 amino acids: CASSLGRETQYF. CDR3 in DNA: TGTGCCAGCAGCTTAGGGCGGGAGACCCAGTACTTC. The chain employs TRBV11-2 and TRBJ2-5; D not resolved. This CDR3 is built from 12 residues. Per germline, CDR1 SGHAT and CDR2 FQNNGV. The V end was cut by 1 base, the J end by 5 bases, with 5 bases between.

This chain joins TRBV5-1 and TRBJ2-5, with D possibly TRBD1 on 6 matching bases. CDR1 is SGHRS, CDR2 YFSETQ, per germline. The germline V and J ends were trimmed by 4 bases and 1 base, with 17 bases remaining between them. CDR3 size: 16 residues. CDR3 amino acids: CASSPSETGPQETQYF. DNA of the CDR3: TGCGCCAGCAGCCCGAGCGAGACAGGTCCCCAAGAGACCCAGTACTTC.